This T cell receptor beta chain was documented in a study of tumor T cells in aggressive B-cell lymphoma. The CDR3 spans 11 residues. V shed 6 bases and J 6 bases; nucleotides not matched to a gene: 4. Germline V lookup: CDR1 DFQATT, CDR2 SNEGSKA (reference sequence). Libraries were prepared by immunoSEQ multiplex PCR; TCRdb keeps only in-frame clonotypes and omits some of them. The table includes over a thousand clones, about 84% detected once. Sequencing used tumor tissue. The receptor's source is an adult with diffuse large B cell lymphoma. V gene TRBV20-1 combines with J gene TRBJ1-1; TRBD1 matches at 7 bases. The CDR3 reads CSALGTAEAFF. CDR3 DNA sequence: TGCAGTGCCCTTGGGACAGCTGAAGCTTTCTTT.